This T cell receptor beta chain was identified in a study of beta chain features in type 1 diabetes. The CDR3 spans 15 residues. Losses at the gene ends were 4 bases for V and 4 bases for J; bases not matched to a gene: 8. In germline, CDR1 is SNHLY, CDR2 FYNNEI. The sample holds a few counts of this clone. Expressed TCRB transcripts were sequenced because the isolated RNA had all been reverse transcribed beforehand. Produced via immunoSEQ multiplex PCR; TCRdb's table is partial and in-frame only. The sample carries about 250,000 clones, 13% to 15% recorded once. The receptor was isolated from a woman between 40 and 50 years old in good health. The sequencing input was naive CD4+ T cells from blood. This sequence joins TRBV2 and TRBJ1-1, with TRBD1 matching 8 bases. For the CDR3, the DNA is TGTGCCAGCAGTGCTGAAGGGACAGGAGTCACTGAAGCTTTCTTT. Its protein product is CASSAEGTGVTEAFF.